A single T cell receptor beta chain is shown here with its context. These data originate in a study of blood T cell repertoires in COVID-19. In the authors' methods: The authors estimated nucleated cell counts from reference gene primer amplification. Assay: immunoSEQ multiplex PCR; the TCRdb copy retains only in-frame clones and omits some. D and trimming come from the DNA, and the V and J calls and clone size come from that table. The sample holds 120,000 to 150,000 clones, roughly 80% seen once. The CDR3 contains 12 residues. V lost 6 bases, J lost 8 bases, and 7 bases stayed unmatched. Germline V gene sequence: CDR1 SQVTM, CDR2 ANQGSEA.

The source is a man in his fifties with acute or convalescent COVID-19. Material: peripheral blood. The rearrangement links TRBV29-1 to TRBJ2-3, with 8 bases identical to TRBD1. DNA of the CDR3: TGCAGCGTCAAAGTACAGGGGGGTACGCAGTATTTT. Its protein product is CSVKVQGGTQYF.